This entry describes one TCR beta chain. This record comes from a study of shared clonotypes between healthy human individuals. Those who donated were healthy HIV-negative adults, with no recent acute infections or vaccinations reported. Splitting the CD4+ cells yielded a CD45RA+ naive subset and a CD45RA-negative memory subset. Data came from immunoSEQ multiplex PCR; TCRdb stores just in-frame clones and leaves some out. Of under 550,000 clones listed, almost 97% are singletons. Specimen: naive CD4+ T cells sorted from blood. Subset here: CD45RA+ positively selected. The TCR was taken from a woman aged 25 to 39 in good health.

CDR3 region: CASSPRLAGDYEQYF. In DNA form, the CDR3 reads TGTGCCAGCAGCCCACGACTAGCGGGTGACTACGAGCAGTACTTC. The chain carries TRBV9 and TRBJ2-7; the match to TRBD2 covers 10 bases. Germline trimming cut 4 bases from V and 3 bases from J; bases unmatched to any gene: 7. The CDR3 consists of 15 residues. The germline V gene has CDR1 SGDLS and CDR2 YYNGEE.